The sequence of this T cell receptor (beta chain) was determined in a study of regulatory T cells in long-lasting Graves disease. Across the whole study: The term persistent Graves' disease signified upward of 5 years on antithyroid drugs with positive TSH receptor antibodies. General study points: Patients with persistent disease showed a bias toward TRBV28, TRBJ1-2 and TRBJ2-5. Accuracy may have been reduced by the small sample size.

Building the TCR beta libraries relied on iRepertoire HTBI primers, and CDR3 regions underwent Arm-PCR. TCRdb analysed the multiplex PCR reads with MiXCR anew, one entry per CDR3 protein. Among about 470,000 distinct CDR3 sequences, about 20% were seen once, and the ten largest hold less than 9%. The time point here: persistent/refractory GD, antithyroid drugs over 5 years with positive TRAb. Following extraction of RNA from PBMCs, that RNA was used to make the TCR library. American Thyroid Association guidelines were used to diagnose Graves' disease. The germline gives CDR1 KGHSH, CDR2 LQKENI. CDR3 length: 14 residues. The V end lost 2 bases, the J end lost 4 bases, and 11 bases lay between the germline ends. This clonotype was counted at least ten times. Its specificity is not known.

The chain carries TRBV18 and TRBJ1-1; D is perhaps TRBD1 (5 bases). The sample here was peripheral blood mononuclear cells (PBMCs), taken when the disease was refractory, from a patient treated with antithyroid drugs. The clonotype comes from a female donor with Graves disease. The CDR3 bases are TGTGCCAGCTCACCATCTGGGGCCCTCACTGAAGCTTTCTTT. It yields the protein CASSPSGALTEAFF.